Following are 9 T cell receptor beta chains from one sample sequenced in a study of T cell responses to AZD1222 COVID-19 vaccine. The data were produced by immunoSEQ multiplex PCR, yet TCRdb's version contains in-frame clones alone and is incomplete. The sample has roughly 170,000 clones, roughly 92% seen once. This specimen consisted of peripheral blood, obtained 28 days after the second AZD1222 dose. The receptors were sampled from an adult who received the AZD1222 COVID-19 vaccine.

The chain is built from TRBV19 and TRBJ1-5; 8 bases are a match to TRBD1. This CDR3 has 16 residues. Germline CDR1 and CDR2: LNHDA and SQIVND (reference sequence). V was clipped by 7 bases and J by 3 bases; unmatched bases: 11. The CDR3 loop reads CASTPGTGGNNQPQHF. In DNA, the CDR3 is TGTGCCAGTACCCCGGGGACAGGAGGGAACAATCAGCCCCAGCATTTT.

The rearrangement joins TRBV30 to TRBJ1-5; 8 positions match TRBD1. There are 16 residues in the CDR3. The germline V gene has CDR1 GTSNPN and CDR2 SVGIG (reference sequence). J was trimmed by 4 bases and V by 4 bases; bases with no gene match: 12. The CDR3 DNA reads as TGTGCCTGGAACCTGGGCAGGGGGCAGCCAAATCAGCCCCAGCATTTT. Translated: CAWNLGRGQPNQPQHF. The whole variable domain, filled in from reference TRBV30 and TRBJ1-5, reads SQTIHQWPATLVQPVGSPLSLECTVEGTSNPNLYWYRQAAGRGLQLLFYSVGIGQISSEVPQNLSASRPQDRQFILSSKKLLLSDSGFYLCAWNLGRGQPNQPQHFGDGTRLSIL.

As concerns this clone: Other DNA variants within this sample encode the same CDR3. V usage is TRBV30 and J usage is TRBJ1-1; TRBD1 is a possible D gene (6 bases). Germline values: CDR1 GTSNPN, CDR2 SVGIG (reference sequence). The CDR3 covers 13 residues. Between the trimmed V and J ends, which lost 0 bases and 3 bases, there was a span of 8 bases. CDR3 loop: CAWSVRGDTEAFF. DNA for the CDR3: TGTGCCTGGAGTGTCAGGGGTGACACTGAAGCTTTCTTT.

The rearrangement joins TRBV18 to TRBJ2-6; D call uncertain. Germline V gene lookup returns CDR1 KGHSH and CDR2 LQKENI. Trimming left V 2 bases short and J 0 bases short, with 8 bases between. The CDR3 length is 16 residues. The CDR3 region has the DNA TGTGCCAGCTCACCAGGGGTATTCTCTGGGGCCAACGTCCTGACTTTC. Its translation: CASSPGVFSGANVLTF.

The chain uses TRBV29-1 and TRBJ1-2; a possible D gene is TRBD1 (5 bases). V dropped 2 bases and J dropped 8 bases, with 15 bases sitting between them. The CDR3 is 13 amino acids. Germline loops: CDR1 SQVTM, CDR2 ANQGSEA. This chain's CDR3 is CSVESQGVRGYTF. DNA of the CDR3: TGCAGCGTTGAAAGTCAGGGTGTTAGGGGCTACACCTTC.

The CDR3: CASSLKSAGGVDTQYF. In nucleotides, the CDR3 is TGCGCCAGCAGCTTGAAATCGGCAGGGGGCGTAGATACGCAGTATTTT. The chain recombines TRBV5-1 with TRBJ2-3; 8 bases match TRBD1. The V and J ends lost 1 base and 5 bases, in that order; junction bases with no gene match: 9. The CDR3 consists of 16 residues. Per germline, CDR1 SGHRS and CDR2 YFSETQ.

As concerns this clone: This sample also contains other DNA sequences that code for the same CDR3. The CDR3 loop is CASSFRYEQYF. CDR3 DNA: TGTGCCAGCAGTTTTCGGTACGAGCAGTACTTC. The genes are TRBV12-3 or TRBV12-4 and TRBJ2-7; no firm D call. Trimming stripped 3 bases from V and 4 bases from J, with 4 bases between. This CDR3 contains 11 residues.

The chain couples TRBV18 to TRBJ1-1; D is unclear. The CDR3 runs 14 residues. Germline V gene lookup returns CDR1 KGHSH and CDR2 LQKENI. The V gene lost 4 bases and the J gene lost 1 base, with 10 bases spanning the gap. This CDR3 is CASSQFTENTEAFF. The DNA of the CDR3 is TGTGCCAGCTCACAGTTTACTGAGAACACTGAAGCTTTCTTT. The complete variable domain, with remaining parts taken from reference TRBV18 and TRBJ1-1, reads NAGVMQNPRHLVRRRGQEARLRCSPMKGHSHVYWYRQLPEEGLKFMVYLQKENIIDESGMPKERFSAEFPKEGPSILRIQQVVRGDSAAYFCASSQFTENTEAFFGQGTRLTVV.

This chain connects TRBV29-1 to TRBJ2-5; 8 bases map to TRBD2. From germline, CDR1 is SQVTM and CDR2 ANQGSEA. The CDR3 consists of 15 residues. J gave up 4 bases and V 6 bases, and 13 bases lay outside the gene matches. The CDR3, as DNA: TGCAGCGTAGAGGAAGCGGGAGTAGGTCGAGAGACCCAGTACTTC. Protein sequence: CSVEEAGVGRETQYF. The variable domain in full, completed from reference TRBV29-1 and TRBJ2-5, reads SAVISQKPSRDICQRGTSLTIQCQVDSQVTMMFWYRQQPGQSLTLIATANQGSEATYESGFVIDKFPISRPNLTFSTLTVSNMSPEDSSIYLCSVEEAGVGRETQYFGPGTRLLVL.